These 3 T cell receptor beta chains came from one sample sequenced in a study of control samples from healthy donors and cancer patients. TCRdb's table, derived via immunoSEQ multiplex PCR, lists solely in-frame clones and lacks some. Seen here are some 65,000 clones, around four fifths observed once, and the top ten hold 2.9%. Sequencing used PBMCs. The receptor set was obtained from a woman aged 45 to 65 with lung cancer.

The genes are TRBV28 and TRBJ1-2, with D possibly matching TRBD1 (6 bases). V lost 2 bases and J 6 bases, leaving 13 bases between the germline ends. CDR3 length: 14 amino acids. Germline CDR1 and CDR2: MDHEN and SYDVKM. In nucleotides, the CDR3 is TGTGCCAGCAGTTTAACAACAGGGAATAATGGCTACACCTTC. Residues: CASSLTTGNNGYTF.

In this sample, this clone turned up a few times. The chain uses TRBV6-6 and TRBJ2-2; D remains unclear. Trimming left V 4 bases short and J 1 base short, with 4 bases between. Germline V gene lookup returns CDR1 MNHNY and CDR2 SVGAGI (reference sequence). The CDR3 is made up of 13 amino acids. As DNA, the CDR3 is TGTGCCAGCAGTTTACTGAACACCGGGGAGCTGTTTTTT. Protein: CASSLLNTGELFF.

The chain links TRBV9 to TRBJ2-7; D may be TRBD1 (6 bases). Germline values: CDR1 SGDLS, CDR2 YYNGEE. This CDR3 comprises 11 residues. DNA for the CDR3: TGTGCCAGCAGCGTAGAGTGGGGGCCCCTAGTC. Translating gives CASSVEWGPLV.